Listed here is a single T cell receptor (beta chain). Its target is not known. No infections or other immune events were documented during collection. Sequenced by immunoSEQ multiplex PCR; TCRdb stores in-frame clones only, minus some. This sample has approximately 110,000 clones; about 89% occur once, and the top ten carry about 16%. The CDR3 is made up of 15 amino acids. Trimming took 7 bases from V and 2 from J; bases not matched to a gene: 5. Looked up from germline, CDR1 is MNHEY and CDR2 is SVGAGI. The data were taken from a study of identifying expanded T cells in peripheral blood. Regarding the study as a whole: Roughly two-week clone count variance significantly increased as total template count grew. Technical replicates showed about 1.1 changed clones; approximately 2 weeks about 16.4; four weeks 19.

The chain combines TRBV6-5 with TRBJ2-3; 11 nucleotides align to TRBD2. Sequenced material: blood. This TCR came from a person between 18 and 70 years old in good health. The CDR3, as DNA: TGTGCCAGCAAATTACTAGCGGGGGACACAGATACGCAGTATTTT. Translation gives CASKLLAGDTDTQYF.